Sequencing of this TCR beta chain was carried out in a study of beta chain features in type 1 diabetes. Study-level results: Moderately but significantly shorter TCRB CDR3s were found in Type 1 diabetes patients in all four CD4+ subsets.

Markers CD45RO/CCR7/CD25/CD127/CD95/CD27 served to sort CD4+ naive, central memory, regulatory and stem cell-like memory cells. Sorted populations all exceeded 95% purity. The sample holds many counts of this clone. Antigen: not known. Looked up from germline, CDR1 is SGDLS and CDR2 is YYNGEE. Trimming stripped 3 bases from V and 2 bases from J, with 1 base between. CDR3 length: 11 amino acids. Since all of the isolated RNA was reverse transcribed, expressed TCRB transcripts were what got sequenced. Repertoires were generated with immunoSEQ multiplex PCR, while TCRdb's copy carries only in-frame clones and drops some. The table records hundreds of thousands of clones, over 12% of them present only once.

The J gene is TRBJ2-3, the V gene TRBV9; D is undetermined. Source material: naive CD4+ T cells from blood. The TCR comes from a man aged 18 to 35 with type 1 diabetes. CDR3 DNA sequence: TGTGCCAGCAGCGACACAGATACGCAGTATTTT. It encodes CASSDTDTQYF.